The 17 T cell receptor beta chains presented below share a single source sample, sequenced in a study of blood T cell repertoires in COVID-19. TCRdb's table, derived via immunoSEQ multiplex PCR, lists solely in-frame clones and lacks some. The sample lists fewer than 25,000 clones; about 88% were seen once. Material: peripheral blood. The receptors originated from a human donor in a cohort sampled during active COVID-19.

The CDR3 bases are TGTGCCAGCAGCCTCGGCGGACTAGCGGGGATAGATACGCAGTATTTT. Its protein is CASSLGGLAGIDTQYF. The chain couples TRBV11-2 to TRBJ2-3, with TRBD2 matching over 12 bases. The CDR3 totals 16 residues. The germline gives CDR1 SGHAT, CDR2 FQNNGV. Trimming cost V 5 bases and J 5 bases; bases outside gene matches: 8.

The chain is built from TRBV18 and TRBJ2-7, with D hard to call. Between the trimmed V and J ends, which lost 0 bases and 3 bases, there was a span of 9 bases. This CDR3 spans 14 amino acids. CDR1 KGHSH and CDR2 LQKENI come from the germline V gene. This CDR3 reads CASSPPVGHYEQYF. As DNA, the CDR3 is TGTGCCAGCTCACCACCGGTGGGCCACTACGAGCAGTACTTC.

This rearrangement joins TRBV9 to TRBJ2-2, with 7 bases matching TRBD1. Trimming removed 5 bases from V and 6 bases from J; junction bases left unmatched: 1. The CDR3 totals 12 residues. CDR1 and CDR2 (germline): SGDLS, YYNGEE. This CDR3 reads CASSDRAGELFF. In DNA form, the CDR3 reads TGTGCCAGCAGTGACAGGGCCGGGGAGCTGTTTTTT.

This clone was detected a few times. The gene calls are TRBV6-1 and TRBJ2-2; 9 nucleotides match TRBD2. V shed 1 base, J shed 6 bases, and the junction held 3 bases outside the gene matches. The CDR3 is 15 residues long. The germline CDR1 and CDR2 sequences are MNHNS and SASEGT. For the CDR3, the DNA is TGTGCCAGCAGTGAAGATAGCGGGAGCGCCGGGGAGCTGTTTTTT. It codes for CASSEDSGSAGELFF.

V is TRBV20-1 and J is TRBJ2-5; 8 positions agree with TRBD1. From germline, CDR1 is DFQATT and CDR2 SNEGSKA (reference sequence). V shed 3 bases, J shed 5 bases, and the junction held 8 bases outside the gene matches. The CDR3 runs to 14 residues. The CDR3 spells CSASRDRSKETQYF. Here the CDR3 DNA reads TGCAGTGCTAGTCGGGACAGGTCTAAGGAGACCCAGTACTTC.

CDR3 sequence: CASSYQSGELFF. The CDR3 nucleotides are TGTGCCAGTAGTTATCAGTCCGGGGAGCTGTTTTTT. The chain recombines TRBV19 with TRBJ2-2; no definite D call. Per germline, CDR1 LNHDA and CDR2 SQIVND (reference sequence). Trimming took off 5 bases at V and 6 bases at J, with 7 bases between the two ends. The CDR3 is 12 amino acids.

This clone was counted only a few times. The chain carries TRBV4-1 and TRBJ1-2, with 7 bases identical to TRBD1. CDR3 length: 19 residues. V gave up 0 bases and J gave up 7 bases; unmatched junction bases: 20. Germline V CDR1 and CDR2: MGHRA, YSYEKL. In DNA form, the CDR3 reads TGCGCCAGCAGCCAAGATCTTTTCGGCCTGAACAGGGGCGTGGTTGGCTACACCTTC. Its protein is CASSQDLFGLNRGVVGYTF.

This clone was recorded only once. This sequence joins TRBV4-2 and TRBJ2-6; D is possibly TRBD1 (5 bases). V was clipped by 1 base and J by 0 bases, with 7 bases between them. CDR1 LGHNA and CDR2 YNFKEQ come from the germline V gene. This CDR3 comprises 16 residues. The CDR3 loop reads CASSQATASGANVLTF. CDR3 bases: TGTGCCAGCAGCCAAGCGACAGCCTCTGGGGCCAACGTCCTGACTTTC.

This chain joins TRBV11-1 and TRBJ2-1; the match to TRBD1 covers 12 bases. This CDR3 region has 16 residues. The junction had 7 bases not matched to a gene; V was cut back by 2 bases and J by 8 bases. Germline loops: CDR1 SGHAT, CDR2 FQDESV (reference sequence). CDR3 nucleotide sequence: TGTGCCAGCAGCTTACAGGGACAGGGGGCTTTCTATGAGCAGTTCTTC. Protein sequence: CASSLQGQGAFYEQFF.

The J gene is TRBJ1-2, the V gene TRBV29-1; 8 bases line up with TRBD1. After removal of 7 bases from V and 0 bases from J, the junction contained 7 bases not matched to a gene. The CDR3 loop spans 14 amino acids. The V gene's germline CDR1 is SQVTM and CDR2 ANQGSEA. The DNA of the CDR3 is TGCAGCGCCGGGACAGGCTCCTCTAACTATGGCTACACCTTC. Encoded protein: CSAGTGSSNYGYTF.

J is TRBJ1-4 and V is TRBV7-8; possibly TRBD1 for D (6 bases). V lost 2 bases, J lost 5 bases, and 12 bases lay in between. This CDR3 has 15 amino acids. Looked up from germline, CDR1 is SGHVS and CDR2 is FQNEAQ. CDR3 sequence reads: CASSLLGQSNEKLFF. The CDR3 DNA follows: TGTGCCAGCAGCTTACTAGGACAGTCCAATGAAAAACTGTTTTTT.

CDR3: CASSQSGLETQYF. DNA for the CDR3: TGCGCCAGCAGCCAATCCGGGTTGGAGACCCAGTACTTC. V gene TRBV4-1 combines with J gene TRBJ2-5, with unresolved D. Germline V gene data show CDR1 as MGHRA and CDR2 as YSYEKL. The V and J ends lost 2 bases and 5 bases respectively, with 9 bases between them. CDR3 length: 13 amino acids.

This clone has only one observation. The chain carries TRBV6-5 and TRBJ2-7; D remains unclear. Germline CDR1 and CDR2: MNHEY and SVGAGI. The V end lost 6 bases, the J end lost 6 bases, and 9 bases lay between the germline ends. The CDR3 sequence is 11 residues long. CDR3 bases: TGTGCCAGCAGCACAGTGGCCGAGCAGTACTTC. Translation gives CASSTVAEQYF.

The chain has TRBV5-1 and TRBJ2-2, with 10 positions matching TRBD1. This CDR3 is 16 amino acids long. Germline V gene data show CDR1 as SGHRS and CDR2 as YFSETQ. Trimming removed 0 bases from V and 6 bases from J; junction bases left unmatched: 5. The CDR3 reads CASSLEGQGVPGELFF. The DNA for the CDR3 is TGCGCCAGCAGCTTGGAAGGACAGGGGGTGCCCGGGGAGCTGTTTTTT.

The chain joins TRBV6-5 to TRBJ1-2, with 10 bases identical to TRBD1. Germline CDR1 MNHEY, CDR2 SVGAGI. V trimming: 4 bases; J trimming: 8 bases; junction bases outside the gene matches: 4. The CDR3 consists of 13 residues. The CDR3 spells CASSSTGGQGYTF. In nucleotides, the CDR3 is TGTGCCAGCAGTTCGACAGGGGGCCAGGGCTACACCTTC.

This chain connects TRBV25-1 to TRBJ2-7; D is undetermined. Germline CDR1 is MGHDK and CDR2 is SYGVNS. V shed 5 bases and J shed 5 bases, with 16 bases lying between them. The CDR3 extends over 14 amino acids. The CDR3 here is CASSSEKKGDEQYF. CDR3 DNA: TGTGCCAGCAGTAGCGAGAAGAAAGGCGACGAGCAGTACTTC.

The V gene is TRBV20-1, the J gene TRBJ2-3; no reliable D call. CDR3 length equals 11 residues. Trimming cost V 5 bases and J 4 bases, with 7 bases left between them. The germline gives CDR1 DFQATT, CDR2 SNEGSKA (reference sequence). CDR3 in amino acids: CSADFSDTQYF. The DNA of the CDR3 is TGCAGTGCTGACTTCTCAGATACGCAGTATTTT.